This TCR beta chain was profiled in a study of T-cell reconstitution after alpha-beta-depleted transplantation in children. Findings and caveats of the study: As was reported, about two months after transplant, alpha-beta T cells came from several hundred expanded graft clones. T-cell numbers and diversity, one year after transplant, stemmed largely from T cells that were newly produced.

The authors prepared the TCRbeta library with unique molecular identifiers. One entry per CDR3 protein, called by TCRdb with MiXCR from the PCR reads. The sample yields fewer than 700,000 distinct CDR3 sequences, 10% to 15% seen once. The V and J ends lost 3 bases and 3 bases, in that order; junction bases with no gene match: 8. This CDR3 contains 17 residues. Germline assignment: CDR1 LNHDA and CDR2 SQIVND (reference sequence). A word on this clonotype: Antigen: not known.

Sequenced here: PBMCs, mostly from graft donor cells, sampled 360 days after TCRalphabeta/CD19-depleted stem cell transplant. The chain couples TRBV19 to TRBJ2-1; the match to TRBD1 covers 10 bases. This receptor was identified in a male patient aged 10 to 17 who had a stem cell transplant for acute myeloid leukemia, so the T cells may come from the graft donor. The CDR3 DNA is TGTGCCAGTAGTATCCAGACAGGGGGCAGACACTACAATGAGCAGTTCTTC. Its translation is CASSIQTGGRHYNEQFF.